Shown below are 20 T cell receptor beta chains from a single sample sequenced in a study of T cell repertoires in cytomegalovirus infection. Their recognized antigens are unknown. TCRdb re-analysed the reads in MiXCR, keeping a single row per CDR3 protein. The sample holds 450,000 to 550,000 distinct CDR3 sequences, under 45% seen once. This specimen was cultured PBMCs, taken from culture after CMV antigen stimulation. The receptor source for this set is a human donor in good health (CMV status not recorded). Some clones in this sample may be carry-over from other donors' samples.

The V and J genes are TRBV7-8 and TRBJ1-2; no firm D call. Trimming shortened V by 1 base and J by 7 bases, and 7 bases separated the two germline ends. The CDR3 runs to 12 residues. CDR1 and CDR2 from the germline V gene are SGHVS and FQNEAQ. The DNA for the CDR3 is TGTGCCAGCAGCTTAGGTGACCGTGGCTACACCTTC. Translating it yields CASSLGDRGYTF.

The V gene is TRBV6-5, the J gene TRBJ1-3; 7 bases are shared with TRBD1. The CDR3 covers 15 residues. Germline assignment: CDR1 MNHEY and CDR2 SVGAGI. The V gene end was trimmed by 2 bases and the J gene end by 4 bases; junction bases not matched to a gene: 5. The DNA for the CDR3 is TGTGCCAGCAGTTACGGGACAGCCTTAGGAAACACCATATATTTT. Translating gives CASSYGTALGNTIYF.

The chain combines TRBV7-8 with TRBJ2-5; TRBD1 agrees at 8 bases. The CDR3 loop spans 15 amino acids. J gave up 4 bases and V 5 bases, and 9 bases lay outside the gene matches. Per germline, CDR1 SGHVS and CDR2 FQNEAQ. The CDR3 sequence is CASSNSRGLGETQYF. DNA for the CDR3: TGTGCCAGCAGCAACTCCAGGGGGCTCGGAGAGACCCAGTACTTC.

The J gene is TRBJ1-4, the V gene TRBV2, with TRBD1 as a possible D gene (5 bases). V was shortened by 4 bases and J by 8 bases, with 14 bases between the two germline ends. This CDR3 spans 14 amino acids. CDR1 and CDR2 (germline): SNHLY, FYNNEI. The CDR3 loop is CASSAGTDLEKLFF. CDR3 sequence (DNA): TGTGCCAGCAGTGCCGGGACGGACTTGGAAAAACTGTTTTTT. The complete variable domain, with remaining parts taken from reference TRBV2 and TRBJ1-4, reads EPEVTQTPSHQVTQMGQEVILRCVPISNHLYFYWYRQILGQKVEFLVSFYNNEISEKSEIFDDQFSVERPDGSNFTLKIRSTKLEDSAMYFCASSAGTDLEKLFFGSGTQLSVL.

In its sample, this clonotype was seen a few times. The V and J genes are TRBV7-2 and TRBJ2-1; D may correspond to TRBD1 or TRBD2 (7 bases each). Germline V CDR1 and CDR2: SGHTA, FQGNSA. V was clipped by 5 bases and J by 5 bases, with 16 bases between them. This CDR3 region has 15 residues. This CDR3 is CASSRGPAGNNEQFF. Written as DNA, the CDR3 is TGTGCCAGCAGCAGGGGGCCAGCGGGGAACAATGAGCAGTTCTTC. The full variable domain, its missing parts supplied by reference TRBV7-2 and TRBJ2-1, is GAGVSQSPSNKVTEKGKDVELRCDPISGHTALYWYRQSLGQGLEFLIYFQGNSAPDKSGLPSDRFSAERTGGSVSTLTIQRTQQEDSAVYLCASSRGPAGNNEQFFGPGTRLTVL.

V and J are TRBV11-2 and TRBJ1-4; 7 bases match TRBD1. This CDR3 region has 15 residues. Trimming removed 1 base from V and 6 bases from J; junction bases left unmatched: 5. Per germline, CDR1 SGHAT and CDR2 FQNNGV. CDR3 DNA: TGTGCCAGCAGCTTAGTAGGAGGGGGCTATGAAAAACTGTTTTTT. As protein: CASSLVGGGYEKLFF.

This clonotype was seen a few times. The chain has TRBV5-5 and TRBJ1-1; D ambiguous. The length of the CDR3 is 13 residues. Trimming took 0 bases from V and 3 from J, leaving 6 bases between them. Germline assignment: CDR1 SGHKS and CDR2 YYEKEE (reference sequence). DNA of the CDR3: TGTGCCAGCAGCTTGGCGGTCTACACTGAAGCTTTCTTT. Amino acids: CASSLAVYTEAFF.

The genes are TRBV7-2 and TRBJ2-5; TRBD2 matches 10 bases. V gave up 1 base and J gave up 5 bases; unmatched junction bases: 7. This CDR3 has 16 amino acids. CDR1 is SGHTA, CDR2 FQGNSA, per germline. This CDR3 reads CASSLVGLAAWETQYF. The DNA for the CDR3 is TGTGCCAGCAGCTTAGTCGGACTAGCGGCGTGGGAGACCCAGTACTTC.

V is TRBV5-1 and J is TRBJ2-7, with D perhaps assigned TRBD1 or TRBD2 (7 bases each). Trimming pared 3 bases from V and 0 bases from J, leaving 19 bases between. The CDR3 is 17 residues long. Germline V gives CDR1 SGHRS, CDR2 YFSETQ. The CDR3 protein is CASSSSQGGHFSYEQYF. The CDR3 nucleotides are TGCGCCAGCAGCTCCTCCCAGGGGGGGCACTTCTCCTACGAGCAGTACTTC.

In this sample, this clonotype turned up a few times. The V gene is TRBV12-3 or TRBV12-4, the J gene TRBJ1-5; D not certain. V was shortened by 6 bases and J by 0 bases, with 9 bases between the two germline ends. The CDR3 totals 14 residues. The CDR3 reads CASSTEYSNQPQHF. The CDR3, as DNA: TGTGCCAGCAGCACGGAGTATAGCAATCAGCCCCAGCATTTT.

This clonotype turned up a few times. This chain connects TRBV7-2 to TRBJ2-5; D gene uncertain. V was clipped by 0 bases and J by 4 bases, with 9 bases between them. The CDR3 totals 14 residues. Germline values: CDR1 SGHTA, CDR2 FQGNSA. The DNA of the CDR3 is TGTGCCAGCAGCTTAGCGCCACTGGGAGAGACCCAGTACTTC. Translated: CASSLAPLGETQYF.

The CDR3 DNA sequence: TGTGCCAGCACTTCTTTCGCTAGCGGGAGCGACTCCTACAATGAGCAGTTCTTC. Its translation: CASTSFASGSDSYNEQFF. The rearrangement links TRBV7-9 to TRBJ2-1, with 10 bases fitting TRBD2. Germline V gives CDR1 SEHNR, CDR2 FQNEAQ (reference sequence). V dropped 7 bases and J dropped 0; count of bases not matched to a gene: 12. The CDR3 totals 18 residues. The complete variable domain, with remaining parts taken from reference TRBV7-9 and TRBJ2-1, reads DTGVSQNPRHKITKRGQNVTFRCDPISEHNRLYWYRQTLGQGPEFLTYFQNEAQLEKSRLLSDRFSAERPKGSFSTLEIQRTEQGDSAMYLCASTSFASGSDSYNEQFFGPGTRLTVL.

The chain employs TRBV7-2 and TRBJ2-1; perhaps TRBD2 as D (5 bases). With 6 bases removed from V and 2 bases from J, the gap between germline ends came to 14 bases. In germline, CDR1 is SGHTA, CDR2 FQGNSA. The CDR3 is 15 residues long. The CDR3 DNA is TGTGCCAGCAGACGAACTGAGGGTACCTACAATGAGCAGTTCTTC. As protein: CASRRTEGTYNEQFF. Full variable domain (remainder filled in from reference TRBV7-2 and TRBJ2-1): GAGVSQSPSNKVTEKGKDVELRCDPISGHTALYWYRQSLGQGLEFLIYFQGNSAPDKSGLPSDRFSAERTGGSVSTLTIQRTQQEDSAVYLCASRRTEGTYNEQFFGPGTRLTVL.

In its sample, this clonotype was seen a few times. The gene calls are TRBV7-9 and TRBJ2-3; 9 nucleotides align to TRBD2. This CDR3 has 17 residues. The germline V gene has CDR1 SEHNR and CDR2 FQNEAQ (reference sequence). The V gene end was trimmed by 1 base and the J gene end by 6 bases; junction bases not matched to a gene: 11. The CDR3: CASSLERGARIFDTQYF. DNA for the CDR3: TGTGCCAGCAGCTTAGAGCGGGGGGCCCGAATTTTCGATACGCAGTATTTT. The entire variable domain, with the rest obtained from reference TRBV7-9 and TRBJ2-3, is as follows: DTGVSQNPRHKITKRGQNVTFRCDPISEHNRLYWYRQTLGQGPEFLTYFQNEAQLEKSRLLSDRFSAERPKGSFSTLEIQRTEQGDSAMYLCASSLERGARIFDTQYFGPGTRLTVL.

The chain joins TRBV7-9 to TRBJ2-5; D unclear. Trimming shortened V by 0 bases and J by 8 bases, and 7 bases separated the two germline ends. The V gene's germline CDR1 is SEHNR and CDR2 FQNEAQ (reference sequence). This CDR3 has 12 residues. As DNA, the CDR3 is TGTGCCAGCAGCTTAGCAGCAAACACCCAGTACTTC. It translates to CASSLAANTQYF.

The chain joins TRBV19 to TRBJ1-1, with TRBD1 matching 7 bases. This CDR3 comprises 13 residues. After removal of 5 bases from V and 3 bases from J, the junction contained 3 bases not matched to a gene. Germline V gene lookup returns CDR1 LNHDA and CDR2 SQIVND (reference sequence). CDR3 in DNA: TGTGCCAGTAGTTTCCAGGGGGACACTGAAGCTTTCTTT. As protein: CASSFQGDTEAFF.

This clonotype came up once. V is TRBV20-1 and J is TRBJ1-6; D is unresolved. This CDR3 is built from 13 residues. In germline, CDR1 is DFQATT, CDR2 SNEGSKA (reference sequence). With 0 bases removed from V and 8 bases from J, the gap between germline ends came to 8 bases. In DNA form, the CDR3 reads TGCAGTGCTAGAGACGGATCGGATTCACCCCTCCACTTT. Its translation: CSARDGSDSPLHF.

The chain recombines TRBV7-6 with TRBJ1-1; no clear D. Germline loops: CDR1 SGHVS, CDR2 FNYEAQ. This CDR3 is built from 12 residues. V was trimmed by 5 bases and J by 4 bases, leaving 8 bases between them. CDR3 coding DNA: TGTGCCAGCAGCGATAGAGGCACTGAAGCTTTCTTT. Translation gives CASSDRGTEAFF.

The gene calls are TRBV19 and TRBJ1-2; D is unresolved. Germline CDR1 is LNHDA and CDR2 is SQIVND (reference sequence). The CDR3 sequence is 14 residues long. The V and J ends lost 5 bases and 5 bases respectively, with 15 bases between them. The CDR3 loop is CASSAPAIGYGYTF. CDR3 sequence (DNA): TGTGCCAGTAGTGCCCCGGCCATTGGGTATGGCTACACCTTC.

This chain joins TRBV2 and TRBJ2-5; a weak D match, TRBD1 (5 bases). This CDR3 is built from 14 residues. Trimming pared 1 base from V and 4 bases from J, leaving 10 bases between. Germline loops: CDR1 SNHLY, CDR2 FYNNEI. The CDR3 nucleotides read TGTGCCAGCAGTGAAGAGGGGTTTGGAGAGACCCAGTACTTC. Encoded protein: CASSEEGFGETQYF.